Listed below are T cell receptor beta chains from one sample, sequenced in a study of T cell repertoires in cytomegalovirus infection. For these receptors, no antigen is known. TCRdb re-analysed the reads in MiXCR, keeping a single row per CDR3 protein. The sample carries some 920,000 distinct CDR3 sequences, roughly 30% recorded once. Material: cultured CD8+ T cells from PBMCs, obtained from culture after CMV antigen stimulation. These receptors came from a human donor in good health (CMV status not recorded). Some clones in this sample may be carry-over from other donors' samples. Each CDR3 is given with its conserved first and last residue. A D gene is named only where the DNA matches it firmly. Size is omitted from some rows. Given values are once, few, many or a class for expanded clones.

j_call	v_call	clone_size	d_call	cdr3_nt	cdr3_aa
TRBJ2-2	TRBV14	many	NA	TGTGCCAGCAAGGGGCGGACGAACACCGGGGAGCTGTTTTTT	CASKGRTNTGELFF
TRBJ2-3	TRBV7-6	few	TRBD2	TGTGCCAGCAGCTTAGTGGGACTAGCGGGGGCTGATACGCAGTATTTT	CASSLVGLAGADTQYF
TRBJ1-5	TRBV7-6	NA	NA	TGTGTCAGCAGCTTAGCGCCCGGCAGGGATCAGCCCCAGCATTTT	CVSSLAPGRDQPQHF
TRBJ1-5	TRBV7-6	few	NA	TGTGCCAGCAGCTTCGGCGGGGTTACGGATTTTGGTCAGCCCCAGCATTTT	CASSFGGVTDFGQPQHF
TRBJ1-4	TRBV27	few	NA	TGTGCCAGCAGTGCCCGACAGGCCCAGAGGAATAATGAAAAACTGTTTTTT	CASSARQAQRNNEKLFF
TRBJ1-5	TRBV11-2	NA	NA	TGTGCCAGCAGCTTAGCTCGAGCTCAGCCCCAGCATTTT	CASSLARAQPQHF
TRBJ2-5	TRBV7-2	NA	TRBD2	TGTGCCAGCAGCTTAGGACTAGCGGGGTTGGAGACCCAGTACTTC	CASSLGLAGLETQYF
TRBJ1-1	TRBV25-1	NA	NA	TGTGTCAGCACCCCGGAGACGGCGAACACTGAAGCTTTCTTT	CVSTPETANTEAFF
TRBJ1-1	TRBV7-6	many	TRBD1	TGTGCCAGCAGCACCTGGACAGGCTTGAACACTGAAGCTTTCTTT	CASSTWTGLNTEAFF
TRBJ2-3	TRBV3-1	NA	NA	TGTGCCAGCAGCCAAGAGGGGCAGTTCACAGATACGCAGTATTTT	CASSQEGQFTDTQYF
TRBJ1-2	TRBV7-8	few	TRBD1	TGTGCCAGCAGCTTAGCGAGAGACAGGGGGTTGCTTGGCTACACCTTC	CASSLARDRGLLGYTF
TRBJ2-2	TRBV7-9	few	NA	TGTGCCAGCAGCTCACTAGGCGTGGAGCTGTTTTTT	CASSSLGVELFF
TRBJ2-1	TRBV5-1	NA	NA	TGCGCCAGCAGCCTCCCAGGGACACCTTACAATGAGCAGTTCTTC	CASSLPGTPYNEQFF
TRBJ1-5	TRBV7-2	many	NA	TGTGCCAGCAGCTTATCGGGACAAAATCAGCCCCAGCATTTT	CASSLSGQNQPQHF
TRBJ2-5	TRBV7-2	many	NA	TGTGCCAGCAGCCCTGGGGGGCCCCAAGAGACCCAGTACTTC	CASSPGGPQETQYF
TRBJ2-2	TRBV6-6	once	NA	TGTGCCAGCAGTTGGGATGTCGGGGAGCTGTTTTTT	CASSWDVGELFF
TRBJ2-3	TRBV7-6	many	TRBD2	TGTGCCAGCAGCTTTATAAGGGCGGGGGGGCCTTGGGATACGCAGTATTTT	CASSFIRAGGPWDTQYF
TRBJ2-7	TRBV7-9	NA	NA	TGTGCCAGCGTAACACTTACCCAGGGGACCTACGAGCAGTACTTC	CASVTLTQGTYEQYF